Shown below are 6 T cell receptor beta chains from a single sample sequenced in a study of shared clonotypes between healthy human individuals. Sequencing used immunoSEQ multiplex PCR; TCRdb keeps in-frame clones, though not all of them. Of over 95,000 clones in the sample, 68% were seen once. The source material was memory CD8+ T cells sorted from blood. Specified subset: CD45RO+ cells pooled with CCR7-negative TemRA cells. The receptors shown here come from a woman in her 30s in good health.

CDR3 coding DNA: TGTGCCAGCAGCCACGCCGGGACTCCAGATACGCAGTATTTT. Protein sequence: CASSHAGTPDTQYF. V and J are TRBV7-8 and TRBJ2-3; D perhaps matches TRBD2 (6 bases). The V gene lost 5 bases and the J gene lost 4 bases, with 13 bases spanning the gap. CDR3 length equals 14 residues. Germline lookup yields CDR1 SGHVS and CDR2 FQNEAQ.

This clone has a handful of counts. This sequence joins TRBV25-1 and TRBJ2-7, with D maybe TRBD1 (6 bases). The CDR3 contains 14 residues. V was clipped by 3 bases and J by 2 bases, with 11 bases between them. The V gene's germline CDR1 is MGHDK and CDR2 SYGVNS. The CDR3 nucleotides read TGTGCCAGCAGTGAGGTACAGGGACCCTACGAGCAGTACTTC. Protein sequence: CASSEVQGPYEQYF.

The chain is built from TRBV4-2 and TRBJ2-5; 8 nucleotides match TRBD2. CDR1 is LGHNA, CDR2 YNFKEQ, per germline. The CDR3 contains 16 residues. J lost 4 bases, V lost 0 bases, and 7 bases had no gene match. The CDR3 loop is CASSQDPAGAVETQYF. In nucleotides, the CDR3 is TGTGCCAGCAGCCAAGATCCAGCGGGAGCTGTAGAGACCCAGTACTTC.

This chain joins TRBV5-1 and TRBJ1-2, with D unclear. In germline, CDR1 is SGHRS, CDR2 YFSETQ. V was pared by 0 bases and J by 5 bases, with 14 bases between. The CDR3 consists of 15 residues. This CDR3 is CASSLEVASGYGYTF. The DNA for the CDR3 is TGCGCCAGCAGCTTGGAGGTGGCATCGGGGTATGGCTACACCTTC.

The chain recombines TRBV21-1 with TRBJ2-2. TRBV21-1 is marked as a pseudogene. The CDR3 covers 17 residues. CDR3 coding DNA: TGTGCCAGCAGCAAAGCGCTACCGGGACCGAACACCGGGGAGCTGTTTTTT. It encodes CASSKALPGPNTGELFF.

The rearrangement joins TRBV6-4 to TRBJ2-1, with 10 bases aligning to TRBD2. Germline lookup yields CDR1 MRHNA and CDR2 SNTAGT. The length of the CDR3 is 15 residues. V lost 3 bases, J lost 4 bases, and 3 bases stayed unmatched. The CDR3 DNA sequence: TGTGCCAGCAGTGAGGAACTAGCGGGGTACAATGAGCAGTTCTTC. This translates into CASSEELAGYNEQFF.